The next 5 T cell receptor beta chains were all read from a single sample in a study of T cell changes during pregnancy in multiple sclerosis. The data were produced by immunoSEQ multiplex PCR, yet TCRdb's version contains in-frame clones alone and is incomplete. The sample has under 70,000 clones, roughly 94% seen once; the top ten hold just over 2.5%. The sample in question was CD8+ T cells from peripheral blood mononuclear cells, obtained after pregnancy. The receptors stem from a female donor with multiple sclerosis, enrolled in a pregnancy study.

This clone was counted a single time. This CDR3 reads CASSVGTYNEQFF. CDR3 in DNA: TGTGCCAGCAGTGTCGGGACCTACAATGAGCAGTTCTTC. The chain recombines TRBV6-5 with TRBJ2-1; D is possibly TRBD2 (5 bases). This CDR3 region has 13 residues. Germline V gene lookup returns CDR1 MNHEY and CDR2 SVGAGI. Trimming took off 5 bases at V and 2 bases at J, with 7 bases between the two ends.

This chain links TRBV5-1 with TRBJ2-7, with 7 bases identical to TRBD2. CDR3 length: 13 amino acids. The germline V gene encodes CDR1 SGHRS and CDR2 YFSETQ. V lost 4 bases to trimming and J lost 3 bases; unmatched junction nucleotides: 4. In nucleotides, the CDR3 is TGCGCCAGCAGCCTGGGGACTAACTACGAGCAGTACTTC. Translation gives CASSLGTNYEQYF.

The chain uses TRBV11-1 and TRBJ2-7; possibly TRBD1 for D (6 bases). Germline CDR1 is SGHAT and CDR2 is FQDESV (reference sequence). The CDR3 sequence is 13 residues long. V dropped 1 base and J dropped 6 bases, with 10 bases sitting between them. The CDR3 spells CASSLVGGGEQYF. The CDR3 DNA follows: TGTGCCAGCAGCTTAGTTGGGGGCGGCGAGCAGTACTTC.

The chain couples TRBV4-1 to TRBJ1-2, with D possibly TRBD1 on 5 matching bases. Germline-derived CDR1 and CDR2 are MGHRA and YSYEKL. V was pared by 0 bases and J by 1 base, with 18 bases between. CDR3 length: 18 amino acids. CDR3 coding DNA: TGCGCCAGCAGCCAAGATATGTTCGAACGGAGGGGTAACTATGGCTACACCTTC. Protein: CASSQDMFERRGNYGYTF.

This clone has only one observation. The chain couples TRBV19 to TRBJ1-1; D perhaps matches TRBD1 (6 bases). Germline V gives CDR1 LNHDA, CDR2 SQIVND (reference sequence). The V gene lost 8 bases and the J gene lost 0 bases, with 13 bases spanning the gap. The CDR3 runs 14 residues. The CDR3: CASFDRTMNTEAFF. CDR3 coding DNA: TGTGCCAGTTTCGACAGGACCATGAACACTGAAGCTTTCTTT.